A single sample gave rise to the 13 T cell receptor beta chains below, sequenced in a study of blood T cell repertoires in COVID-19. This table comes from immunoSEQ multiplex PCR, and its TCRdb copy is limited to in-frame clones, with some not included. The sample contains 120,000 to 150,000 clones, approximately 82% of which appear only once. Sequencing was carried out using peripheral blood. The receptors originated from a woman in her forties or fifties in a cohort sampled during active or convalescent COVID-19.

This clone came up once. J is TRBJ1-3 and V is TRBV2; 8 nucleotides agree with TRBD1. The CDR3 length is 14 residues. Trimming removed 6 bases from V and 3 bases from J; junction bases left unmatched: 4. CDR1 is SNHLY and CDR2 is FYNNEI in the germline V gene. CDR3 residues: CASRATGVGNTIYF. CDR3 coding DNA: TGTGCCAGCAGAGCGACAGGGGTTGGAAACACCATATATTTT. The full variable domain, rest sourced from reference TRBV2 and TRBJ1-3, is EPEVTQTPSHQVTQMGQEVILRCVPISNHLYFYWYRQILGQKVEFLVSFYNNEISEKSEIFDDQFSVERPDGSNFTLKIRSTKLEDSAMYFCASRATGVGNTIYFGEGSWLTVV.

V gene TRBV3-1 (or the pseudogene TRBV3-2) combines with J gene TRBJ1-3; D is undetermined. The V gene's germline CDR1 is LGHDT and CDR2 YNNKEL (reference sequence). The CDR3 totals 13 residues. Deletions cut 7 bases from V and 1 base from J, with 8 bases between. The CDR3 protein is CASKVASGNTIYF. The CDR3 nucleotides read TGTGCCAGCAAGGTAGCTTCTGGAAACACCATATATTTT.

The genes are TRBV9 and TRBJ1-6, with D perhaps TRBD1 (6 bases). V lost 0 bases and J lost 4, with 8 bases in between. The germline V gene has CDR1 SGDLS and CDR2 YYNGEE. The CDR3 covers 15 residues. The CDR3 here is CASSVEGGYNSPLHF. The CDR3 DNA reads TGTGCCAGCAGCGTAGAGGGGGGGTATAATTCACCCCTCCACTTT.

The genes are TRBV30 and TRBJ2-2, with a weak D call TRBD1 (6 bases). CDR3 length: 14 amino acids. Germline CDR1 is GTSNPN and CDR2 is SVGIG (reference sequence). Trimming left V 3 bases short and J 6 bases short, with 14 bases between. Written as DNA, the CDR3 is TGTGCCTGGAGACAAGGGGGTTTGGCCGGGGAGCTGTTTTTT. It specifies CAWRQGGLAGELFF.

This chain links TRBV10-3 with TRBJ1-1; D may be TRBD1 (5 bases). Trimming took off 8 bases at V and 3 bases at J, with 19 bases between the two ends. Germline CDR1 is ENHRY and CDR2 is SYGVKD. The CDR3 runs 15 residues. The CDR3 here is CAISRTGEVDTEAFF. The CDR3 coding sequence is TGTGCCATCTCAAGGACGGGGGAGGTCGACACTGAAGCTTTCTTT.

The sample holds one count of this clone. The CDR3 sequence: CASSQWSPTNEKLFF. In nucleotides, the CDR3 is TGCGCCAGCAGCCAATGGAGCCCAACTAATGAAAAACTGTTTTTT. V and J are TRBV4-1 and TRBJ1-4, with no clear D. The germline gives CDR1 MGHRA, CDR2 YSYEKL. The CDR3 totals 15 residues. Trimming cost V 2 bases and J 0 bases, with 7 bases left between them.

This sequence joins TRBV7-2 and TRBJ2-7; D gene unclear. Trimming took off 4 bases at V and 2 bases at J, with 9 bases between the two ends. The CDR3 runs to 13 residues. Germline CDR1 is SGHTA and CDR2 is FQGNSA. The CDR3 DNA reads as TGTGCCAGCAGCTCAGTCAACCCCTACGAGCAGTACTTC. This translates into CASSSVNPYEQYF.

CDR3 in DNA: TGTGCCAGCAGCTTCGGACTAGCGGAAATCTACGAGCAGTACTTC. As protein: CASSFGLAEIYEQYF. The rearrangement links TRBV7-8 to TRBJ2-7, with TRBD2 identical over 10 bases. The trim removed 3 bases at V and 3 bases at J, leaving 5 bases unmatched. This CDR3 region has 15 residues. From germline, CDR1 is SGHVS and CDR2 FQNEAQ.

CDR3 amino acids: CASGSTGSGNTIYF. In DNA form, the CDR3 reads TGTGCTAGTGGCTCGACAGGTTCTGGAAACACCATATATTTT. The V call is TRBV12-5, the J call TRBJ1-3, with a weak D call TRBD1 (6 bases). The CDR3 spans 14 residues. Germline CDR1 and CDR2: LGHNT and FRNRAP. The V end was cut by 6 bases, the J end by 1 base, with 10 bases between.

This clone was seen only a few times. The gene calls are TRBV4-1 and TRBJ1-2; 7 nucleotides line up with TRBD1. J lost 3 bases, V lost 0 bases, and 7 bases had no gene match. The CDR3 is 16 residues long. Germline V gene data show CDR1 as MGHRA and CDR2 as YSYEKL. CDR3 region: CASSQDPRGRDYGYTF. The DNA of the CDR3 is TGCGCCAGCAGCCAAGATCCGAGGGGGCGCGACTATGGCTACACCTTC.

This chain connects TRBV6-5 to TRBJ2-2; D perhaps matches TRBD1 (5 bases). The CDR3 is 13 residues long. In germline, CDR1 is MNHEY, CDR2 SVGAGI. Trimming removed 6 bases from V and 6 bases from J, with 11 bases in between. As DNA, the CDR3 is TGTGCCAGCAGAAGACAGTTCCCCGGGGAGCTGTTTTTT. Its translation is CASRRQFPGELFF.

V usage is TRBV3-1 (or the pseudogene TRBV3-2) and J usage is TRBJ1-1; D is unresolved. V lost 4 bases and J lost 0, with 15 bases in between. This CDR3 spans 16 amino acids. Germline-derived CDR1 and CDR2 are LGHDT and YNNKEL (reference sequence). The DNA for the CDR3 is TGTGCCAGCAGCCCTGGATTCAGGCTCATGAACACTGAAGCTTTCTTT. It specifies CASSPGFRLMNTEAFF.

The chain has TRBV30 and TRBJ2-5; 9 bases are a match to TRBD2. The CDR3 consists of 14 residues. J lost 4 bases, V lost 4 bases, and 7 bases had no gene match. CDR1 is GTSNPN, CDR2 SVGIG, per germline (reference sequence). The CDR3 DNA is TGTGCCTGGAAGGGCGGGGGGGCCATAGAGACCCAGTACTTC. Residues: CAWKGGGAIETQYF.